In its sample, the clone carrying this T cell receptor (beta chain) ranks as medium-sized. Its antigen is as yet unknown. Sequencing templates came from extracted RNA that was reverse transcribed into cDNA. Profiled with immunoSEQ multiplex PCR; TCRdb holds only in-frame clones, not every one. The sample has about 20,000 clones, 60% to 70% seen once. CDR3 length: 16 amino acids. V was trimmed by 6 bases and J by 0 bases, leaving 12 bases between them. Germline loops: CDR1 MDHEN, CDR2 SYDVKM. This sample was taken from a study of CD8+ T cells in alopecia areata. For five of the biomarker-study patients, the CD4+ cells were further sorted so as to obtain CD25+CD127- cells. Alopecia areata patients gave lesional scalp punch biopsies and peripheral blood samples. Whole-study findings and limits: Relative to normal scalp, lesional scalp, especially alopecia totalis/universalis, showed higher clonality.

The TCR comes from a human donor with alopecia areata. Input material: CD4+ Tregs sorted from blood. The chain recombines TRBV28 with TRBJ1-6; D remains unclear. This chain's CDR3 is CASRTLRSSYNSPLHF. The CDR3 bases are TGTGCCAGCAGAACCCTGCGGAGCTCCTATAATTCACCCCTCCACTTT.